This T cell receptor (beta chain) was profiled in a study of memory CD4+ T cells and cytomegalovirus serostatus. Regarding the study as a whole: Suggested: most of the CMV-linked TCR signature lies in CD4+ memory cells.

Single viable CD3+CD4+CD8-CD45RO+ cells were sorted as the memory CD4+ T cells. The CDR3 sequence is 19 residues long. V lost 5 bases to trimming and J lost 1 base, with 26 bases between them. Looked up from germline, CDR1 is SGHTA and CDR2 is FQGTGA. Comments on this clone: The target antigen is unknown.

TCRdb keeps only in-frame clones here, not all; method: immunoSEQ multiplex PCR. The sample yields under 50,000 clones, 78% seen once. Sequenced: memory CD4+ T cells from blood. The V and J genes are TRBV7-3 and TRBJ1-2; D possibly corresponds to TRBD1 (5 bases). This clonotype was obtained from an adult in good health and CMV-seronegative. As DNA, the CDR3 is TGTGCCAGCAGCCCCGACCCCCGGGGCGTGGAGGGGTTTAACTATGGCTACACCTTC. Translated, it gives CASSPDPRGVEGFNYGYTF.